The 11 T cell receptor beta chains reported below all come from one sample, sequenced in a study of cytomegalovirus exposure and HLA in healthy donors. The PCR had 60 Vbeta and 13 Jbeta primers. Only in-frame clones appear in the TCRdb table, and some are missing; sequencing was by immunoSEQ multiplex PCR. Of roughly 140,000 clones in the sample, around 10% were seen once. The source material was PBMCs. These receptors originate from a male donor in good health and CMV-seronegative.

This clone has a handful of counts. The chain uses TRBV27 and TRBJ2-1, with 9 bases matching TRBD1. The ends lost 4 bases at V and 0 bases at J; junction bases unmatched: 7. The CDR3 totals 17 residues. CDR1 is MNHEY and CDR2 is SMNVEV in the germline V gene (reference sequence). This CDR3 reads CASSSRTGVPSYNEQFF. The DNA for the CDR3 is TGTGCCAGCAGTTCCAGGACAGGGGTACCCTCCTACAATGAGCAGTTCTTC.

This rearrangement joins TRBV5-1 to TRBJ2-1; 9 bases are a match to TRBD1. V dropped 4 bases and J dropped 10; count of bases not matched to a gene: 6. Germline V gene lookup returns CDR1 SGHRS and CDR2 YFSETQ. The CDR3 consists of 13 residues. CDR3 loop: CASSPRDRAEQFF. In nucleotides, the CDR3 is TGCGCCAGCAGCCCGAGGGACAGGGCCGAGCAGTTCTTC. Filled out from reference TRBV5-1 and TRBJ2-1, the complete variable domain reads KAGVTQTPRYLIKTRGQQVTLSCSPISGHRSVSWYQQTPGQGLQFLFEYFSETQRNKGNFPGRFSGRQFSNSRSEMNVSTLELGDSALYLCASSPRDRAEQFFGPGTRLTVL.

The chain recombines TRBV7-2 with TRBJ2-5, with a possible D match to TRBD2 (5 bases). The J call is uncertain, as TRBJ2-7 better fits the DNA end. Germline V gene sequence: CDR1 SGHTA, CDR2 FQGNSA. This CDR3 comprises 16 residues. Written as DNA, the CDR3 is TGTGCCAGCAGCTCAACCAAGACTACGCGATACTACGAGCAGTACTTC. It codes for CASSSTKTTRYYEQYF.

The table lists this clone with a few counts. This chain joins TRBV7-9 and TRBJ1-2; D is unresolved. In germline, CDR1 is SEHNR, CDR2 FQNEAQ (reference sequence). The CDR3 sequence is 14 residues long. V shed 5 bases and J shed 0 bases, with 10 bases lying between them. CDR3: CASSHPGANYGYTF. CDR3 nucleotides: TGTGCCAGCAGCCACCCCGGGGCTAACTATGGCTACACCTTC.

V and J are TRBV5-6 and TRBJ1-3; 7 bases line up with TRBD1. V was clipped by 3 bases and J by 3 bases; unmatched bases: 6. The CDR3 is 15 amino acids. Germline-derived CDR1 and CDR2 are SGHDT and YYEEEE. CDR3 in amino acids: CASSYFDRVGNTIYF. The CDR3 DNA follows: TGTGCCAGCAGCTATTTTGACAGGGTTGGAAACACCATATATTTT.

V gene TRBV28 combines with J gene TRBJ1-5; D unclear. The CDR3 loop spans 19 amino acids. Trimming left V 6 bases short and J 0 bases short, with 24 bases between. The germline V gene encodes CDR1 MDHEN and CDR2 SYDVKM. The CDR3 region has the DNA TGTGCCAGCAGATCACCCGGTCGAGGAGTCGGCAATAGCAATCAGCCCCAGCATTTT. Encoded protein: CASRSPGRGVGNSNQPQHF.

CDR3 sequence: CSARPDRDYEQYF. CDR3 DNA sequence: TGCAGCGCCCGCCCGGACAGGGATTACGAGCAGTACTTC. The rearrangement joins TRBV29-1 to TRBJ2-7, with TRBD1 matching over 8 bases. J was trimmed by 4 bases and V by 7 bases; bases with no gene match: 9. This CDR3 comprises 13 residues. Per the germline V gene, CDR1 is SQVTM and CDR2 is ANQGSEA.

This clone was counted a few times. CDR3 coding DNA: TGTGCCAGCAGCGTTAGGGGTGGAGTCAATCAGCCCCAGCATTTT. Its protein product is CASSVRGGVNQPQHF. The chain joins TRBV7-2 to TRBJ1-5; D perhaps matches TRBD1 (5 bases). Germline V lookup: CDR1 SGHTA, CDR2 FQGNSA. The CDR3 sequence is 15 residues long. V was pared by 5 bases and J by 3 bases, with 14 bases between.

Only a few counts were recorded for this clone. The chain employs TRBV28 and TRBJ2-7; TRBD1 is a possible D gene (5 bases). The CDR3 extends over 12 amino acids. Germline CDR1 is MDHEN and CDR2 is SYDVKM. Trimming shortened V by 3 bases and J by 9 bases, and 12 bases separated the two germline ends. CDR3 in amino acids: CASSLSRQLQYF. For the CDR3, the DNA is TGTGCCAGCAGTTTGTCCCGACAGTTGCAGTACTTC.

The chain has TRBV19 and TRBJ1-1, with 9 positions matching TRBD1. The germline V gene has CDR1 LNHDA and CDR2 SQIVND (reference sequence). The CDR3 consists of 14 residues. V lost 7 bases and J lost 4; bases outside the gene matches: 7. The DNA for the CDR3 is TGTGCCAGTAAGTCCGGGACAGGGACCACTGAAGCTTTCTTT. Its translation is CASKSGTGTTEAFF.

This chain joins TRBV7-6 and TRBJ2-1, with a weak D call TRBD2 (5 bases). Germline V gene data show CDR1 as SGHVS and CDR2 as FNYEAQ. V shed 3 bases and J shed 5 bases, with 8 bases lying between them. The CDR3 contains 13 residues. The CDR3, as DNA: TGTGCCAGCAGCTTCGGGGTGAACAATGAGCAGTTCTTC. Translation: CASSFGVNNEQFF.